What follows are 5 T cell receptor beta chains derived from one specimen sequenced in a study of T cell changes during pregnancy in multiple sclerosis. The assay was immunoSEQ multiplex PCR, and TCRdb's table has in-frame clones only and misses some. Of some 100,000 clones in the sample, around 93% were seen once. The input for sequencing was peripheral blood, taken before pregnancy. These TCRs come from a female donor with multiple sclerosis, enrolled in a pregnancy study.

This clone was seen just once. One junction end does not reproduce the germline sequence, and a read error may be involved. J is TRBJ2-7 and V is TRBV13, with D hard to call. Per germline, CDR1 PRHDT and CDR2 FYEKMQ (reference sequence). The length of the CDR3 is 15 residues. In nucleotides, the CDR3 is TGTGCCAGCAGCTCGTCCCGGGTGGTCTCCCACGAGCAGTACTTC. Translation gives CASSSSRVVSHEQYF.

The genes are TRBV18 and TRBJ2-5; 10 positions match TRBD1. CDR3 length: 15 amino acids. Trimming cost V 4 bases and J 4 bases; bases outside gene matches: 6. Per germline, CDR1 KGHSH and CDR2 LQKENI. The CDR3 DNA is TGTGCCAGCTCACGAATACGGACAGGGGGAGAGACCCAGTACTTC. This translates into CASSRIRTGGETQYF.

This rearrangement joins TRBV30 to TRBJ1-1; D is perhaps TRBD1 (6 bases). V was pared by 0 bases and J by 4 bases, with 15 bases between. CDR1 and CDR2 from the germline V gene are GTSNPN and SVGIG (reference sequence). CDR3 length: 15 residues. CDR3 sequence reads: CAWSVKGGFGTEAFF. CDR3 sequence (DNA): TGTGCCTGGAGTGTCAAGGGGGGGTTCGGCACTGAAGCTTTCTTT.

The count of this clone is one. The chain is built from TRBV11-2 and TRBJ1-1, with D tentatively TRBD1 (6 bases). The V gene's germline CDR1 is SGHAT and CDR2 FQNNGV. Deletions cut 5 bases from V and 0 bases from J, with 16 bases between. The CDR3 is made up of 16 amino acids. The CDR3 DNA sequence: TGTGCCAGCAGCCCGGAGACAGGACTTATGAACACTGAAGCTTTCTTT. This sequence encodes CASSPETGLMNTEAFF.

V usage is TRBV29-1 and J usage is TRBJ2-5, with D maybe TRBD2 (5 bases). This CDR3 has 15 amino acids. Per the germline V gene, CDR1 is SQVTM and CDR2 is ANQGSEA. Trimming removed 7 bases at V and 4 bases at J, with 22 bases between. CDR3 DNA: TGCAGCGCCCTAGATACGGGGAACCCTGTAGAGACCCAGTACTTC. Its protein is CSALDTGNPVETQYF.